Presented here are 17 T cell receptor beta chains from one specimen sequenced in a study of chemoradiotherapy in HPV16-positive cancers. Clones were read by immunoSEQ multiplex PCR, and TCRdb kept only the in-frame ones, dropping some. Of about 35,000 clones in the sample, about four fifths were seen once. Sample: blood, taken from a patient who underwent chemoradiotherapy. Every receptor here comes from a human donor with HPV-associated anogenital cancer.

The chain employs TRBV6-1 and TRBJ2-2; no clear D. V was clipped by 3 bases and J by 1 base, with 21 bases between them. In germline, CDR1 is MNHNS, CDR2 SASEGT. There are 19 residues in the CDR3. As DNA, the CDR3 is TGTGCCAGCAGTGACTATTTTCTGGGCTCTTCTGGGAACACCGGGGAGCTGTTTTTT. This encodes CASSDYFLGSSGNTGELFF.

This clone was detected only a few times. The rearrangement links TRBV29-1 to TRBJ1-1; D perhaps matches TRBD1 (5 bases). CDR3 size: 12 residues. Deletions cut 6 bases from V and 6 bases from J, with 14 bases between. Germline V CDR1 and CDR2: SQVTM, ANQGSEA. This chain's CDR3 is CSVAPGVAEAFF. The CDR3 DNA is TGCAGCGTAGCACCGGGGGTCGCTGAAGCTTTCTTT.

CDR3 sequence (DNA): TGCGCCAGCAGCCATGGGACAGACTACGAGCAGTACTTC. Translation gives CASSHGTDYEQYF. This rearrangement joins TRBV4-1 to TRBJ2-7; TRBD1 matches 7 bases. This CDR3 has 13 residues. Germline lookup yields CDR1 MGHRA and CDR2 YSYEKL. V gave up 3 bases and J gave up 3 bases; unmatched junction bases: 2.

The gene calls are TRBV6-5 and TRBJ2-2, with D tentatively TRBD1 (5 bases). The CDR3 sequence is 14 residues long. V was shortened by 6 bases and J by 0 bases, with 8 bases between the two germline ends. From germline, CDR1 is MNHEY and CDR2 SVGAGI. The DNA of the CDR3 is TGTGCCAGCAGGGGGCTAGCGAACACCGGGGAGCTGTTTTTT. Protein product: CASRGLANTGELFF.

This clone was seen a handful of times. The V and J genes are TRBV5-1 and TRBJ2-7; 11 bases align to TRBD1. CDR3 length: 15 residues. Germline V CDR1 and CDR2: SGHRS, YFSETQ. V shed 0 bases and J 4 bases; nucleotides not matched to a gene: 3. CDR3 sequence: CASSLVGTGGYEQYF. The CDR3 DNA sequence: TGCGCCAGCAGCTTGGTTGGGACAGGGGGGTACGAGCAGTACTTC.

CDR3 amino acids: CASSLVGGLDSYNEQFF. In DNA form, the CDR3 reads TGTGCCAGCAGCTTAGTCGGGGGGCTCGACTCCTACAATGAGCAGTTCTTC. J is TRBJ2-1 and V is TRBV7-2; weak D call: TRBD2 (7 bases). The CDR3 is 17 amino acids. Germline-derived CDR1 and CDR2 are SGHTA and FQGNSA. Trimming took off 1 base at V and 0 bases at J, with 13 bases between the two ends.

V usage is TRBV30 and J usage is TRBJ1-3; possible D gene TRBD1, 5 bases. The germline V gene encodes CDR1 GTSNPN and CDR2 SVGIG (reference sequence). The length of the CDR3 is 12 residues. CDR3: CAGQGSGNTIYF. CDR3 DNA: TGTGCGGGGCAGGGATCTGGAAACACCATATATTTT.

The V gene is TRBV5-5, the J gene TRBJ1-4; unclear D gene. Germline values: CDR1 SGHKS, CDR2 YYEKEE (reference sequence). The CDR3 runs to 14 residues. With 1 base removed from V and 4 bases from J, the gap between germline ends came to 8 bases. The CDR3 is CASSLRVINEKLFF. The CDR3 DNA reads TGTGCCAGCAGCTTGCGGGTGATTAATGAAAAACTGTTTTTT.

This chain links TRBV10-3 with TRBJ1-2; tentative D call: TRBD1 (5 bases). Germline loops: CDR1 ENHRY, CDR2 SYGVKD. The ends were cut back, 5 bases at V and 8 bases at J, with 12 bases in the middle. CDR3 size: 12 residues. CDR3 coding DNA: TGTGCCATCAGTATGGGGGGTGACGGCTACACCTTC. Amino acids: CAISMGGDGYTF.

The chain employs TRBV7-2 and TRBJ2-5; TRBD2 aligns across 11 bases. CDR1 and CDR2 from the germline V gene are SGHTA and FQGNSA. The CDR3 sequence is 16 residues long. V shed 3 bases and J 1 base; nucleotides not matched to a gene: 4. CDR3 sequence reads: CASSLGLAGGQETQYF. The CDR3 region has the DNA TGTGCCAGCAGCTTGGGGCTAGCGGGGGGCCAAGAGACCCAGTACTTC.

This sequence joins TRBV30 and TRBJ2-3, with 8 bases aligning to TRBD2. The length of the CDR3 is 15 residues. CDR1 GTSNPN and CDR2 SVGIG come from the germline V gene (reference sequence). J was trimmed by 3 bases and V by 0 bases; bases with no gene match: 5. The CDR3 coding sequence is TGTGCCTGGAGTGTTTCAGCGGGGGATACAGATACGCAGTATTTT. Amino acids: CAWSVSAGDTDTQYF. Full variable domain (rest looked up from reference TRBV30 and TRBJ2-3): SQTIHQWPATLVQPVGSPLSLECTVEGTSNPNLYWYRQAAGRGLQLLFYSVGIGQISSEVPQNLSASRPQDRQFILSSKKLLLSDSGFYLCAWSVSAGDTDTQYFGPGTRLTVL.

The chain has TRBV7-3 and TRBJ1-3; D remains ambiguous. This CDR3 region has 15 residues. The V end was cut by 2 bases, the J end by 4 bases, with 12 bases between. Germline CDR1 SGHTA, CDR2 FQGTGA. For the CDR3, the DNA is TGTGCCAGCAGCTTAGAGGGAGACCCGGGAAACACCATATATTTT. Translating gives CASSLEGDPGNTIYF.

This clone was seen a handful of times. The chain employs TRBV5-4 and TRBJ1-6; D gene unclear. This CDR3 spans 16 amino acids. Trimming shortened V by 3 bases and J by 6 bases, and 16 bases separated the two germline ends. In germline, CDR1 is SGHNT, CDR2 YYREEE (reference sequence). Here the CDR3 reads CASSSRVPGSNSPLHF. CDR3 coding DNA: TGTGCCAGCAGCTCGAGGGTGCCTGGGAGTAATTCACCCCTCCACTTT.

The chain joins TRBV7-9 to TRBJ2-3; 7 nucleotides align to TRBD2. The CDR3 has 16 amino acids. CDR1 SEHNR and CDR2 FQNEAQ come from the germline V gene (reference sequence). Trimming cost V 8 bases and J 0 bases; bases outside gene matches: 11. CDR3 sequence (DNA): TGTGCCAGCCCCCGGGCCGGGGGGACTAGCACAGATACGCAGTATTTT. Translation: CASPRAGGTSTDTQYF.

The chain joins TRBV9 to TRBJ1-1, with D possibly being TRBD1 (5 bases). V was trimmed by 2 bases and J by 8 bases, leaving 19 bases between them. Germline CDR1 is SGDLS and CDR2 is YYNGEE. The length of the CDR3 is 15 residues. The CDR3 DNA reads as TGTGCCAGCAGCGTTTCGGGACGTTCGTACGGGGAAGCTTTCTTT. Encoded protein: CASSVSGRSYGEAFF.

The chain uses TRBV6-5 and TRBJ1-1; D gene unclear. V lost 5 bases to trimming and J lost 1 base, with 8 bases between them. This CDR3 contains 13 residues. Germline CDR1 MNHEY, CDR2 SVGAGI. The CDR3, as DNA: TGTGCCAGCAGTCTCTACAGGAACACTGAAGCTTTCTTT. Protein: CASSLYRNTEAFF.

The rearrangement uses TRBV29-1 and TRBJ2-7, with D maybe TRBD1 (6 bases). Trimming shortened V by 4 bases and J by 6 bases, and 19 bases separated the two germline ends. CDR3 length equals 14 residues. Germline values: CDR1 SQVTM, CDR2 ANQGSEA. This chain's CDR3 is CSVVGSGDRGEQYF. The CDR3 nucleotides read TGCAGCGTTGTGGGGTCAGGGGATAGGGGCGAGCAGTACTTC.